The 32 T cell receptor beta chains below all came from one sample that was sequenced in a study of T cell changes during pregnancy in multiple sclerosis. The method was immunoSEQ multiplex PCR; TCRdb's version includes in-frame clones alone and lacks a portion of them. The sample shows under 30,000 clones, 70% to 90% of them seen only once. This specimen consisted of CD8+ T cells from peripheral blood mononuclear cells, obtained in the second trimester of pregnancy. These receptors all come from a female donor with multiple sclerosis, enrolled in a pregnancy study.

This clone was seen a single time. V is TRBV29-1 and J is TRBJ2-1, with a weak D call TRBD1 (5 bases). The length of the CDR3 is 13 residues. V was cut by 7 bases and J by 5 bases, with 15 bases left in between. CDR1 and CDR2 from the germline V gene are SQVTM and ANQGSEA. The CDR3 coding sequence is TGCAGCGCCAGGGTGTTGAACAACAATGAGCAGTTCTTC. Translated, it gives CSARVLNNNEQFF.

This sequence joins TRBV4-1 and TRBJ1-6; D remains ambiguous. Germline CDR1 is MGHRA and CDR2 is YSYEKL. The CDR3 is 15 residues long. V lost 3 bases to trimming and J lost 4 bases, with 10 bases between them. The CDR3 bases are TGCGCCAGCAGCCAGCCGACCAGGTATAATTCACCCCTCCACTTT. Its protein is CASSQPTRYNSPLHF.

The rearrangement uses TRBV5-8 and TRBJ2-7; D perhaps matches TRBD1 (6 bases). The germline gives CDR1 SGHTS, CDR2 YDEGEE. The germline V and J ends were trimmed by 0 bases and 7 bases, with 17 bases remaining between them. The CDR3 contains 15 residues. The CDR3 DNA reads TGTGCCAGCAGCTTGGGAGTCATTGACACAGGGGAGCAGTACTTC. This gives the protein CASSLGVIDTGEQYF.

V is TRBV5-6 and J is TRBJ1-1, with 7 bases fitting TRBD1. V was pared by 5 bases and J by 1 base, with 11 bases of the junction left unmatched. This CDR3 contains 16 residues. CDR1 and CDR2 from the germline V gene are SGHDT and YYEEEE. CDR3 coding DNA: TGTGCCAGCAGGGAGGACAGGAGAGGAGGGAACACTGAAGCTTTCTTT. Protein product: CASREDRRGGNTEAFF.

The V call is TRBV27, the J call TRBJ2-5, with D maybe TRBD2 (5 bases). CDR3 length: 12 amino acids. Per the germline V gene, CDR1 is MNHEY and CDR2 is SMNVEV (reference sequence). The V end was cut by 5 bases, the J end by 6 bases, with 10 bases between. CDR3 DNA: TGTGCCAGCAGTCGGGATGGGAAGACCCAGTACTTC. It yields the protein CASSRDGKTQYF.

The V call is TRBV15, the J call TRBJ1-5; 8 positions match TRBD1. V shed 3 bases and J 4 bases; nucleotides not matched to a gene: 2. The CDR3 has 14 amino acids. The V gene's germline CDR1 is LNHNV and CDR2 YYDKDF (reference sequence). The CDR3 nucleotides are TGTGCCACCAGCAGCCGACAGGGGAATCAGCCCCAGCATTTT. It encodes CATSSRQGNQPQHF. Drawing the rest from reference TRBV15 and TRBJ1-5, the complete variable domain is DAMVIQNPRYQVTQFGKPVTLSCSQTLNHNVMYWYQQKSSQAPKLLFHYYDKDFNNEADTPDNFQSRRPNTSFCFLDIRSPGLGDTAMYLCATSSRQGNQPQHFGDGTRLSIL.

The chain carries TRBV6-5 and TRBJ2-2; perhaps TRBD2 as D (5 bases). Trimming left V 4 bases short and J 4 bases short, with 13 bases between. The CDR3 is 15 residues long. CDR1 and CDR2 from the germline V gene are MNHEY and SVGAGI. CDR3 sequence: CASSLRTQSTGELFF. The DNA for the CDR3 is TGTGCCAGCAGTTTGCGGACTCAAAGCACCGGGGAGCTGTTTTTT.

The gene calls are TRBV4-3 and TRBJ1-2; 9 bases agree with TRBD1. Germline lookup yields CDR1 LGHNA and CDR2 YSLEER. Trimming took 0 bases from V and 7 from J; bases not matched to a gene: 6. This CDR3 comprises 15 residues. The CDR3 nucleotides are TGCGCCAGCAGCCAAGATCGTGGGGACAGGGTTGGCTACACCTTC. Translating it yields CASSQDRGDRVGYTF.

V usage is TRBV6-5 and J usage is TRBJ1-6, with D tentatively TRBD1 (5 bases). The germline gives CDR1 MNHEY, CDR2 SVGAGI. V lost 2 bases and J lost 9, with 17 bases in between. The CDR3 spans 16 residues. The CDR3 DNA reads TGTGCCAGCAGTTACGGTGACAGCGGGTTATCTTCACCCCTCCACTTT. This codes for CASSYGDSGLSSPLHF.

The chain couples TRBV6-1 to TRBJ2-1, with TRBD2 as a possible D gene (5 bases). The CDR3 has 16 residues. Trimming cost V 4 bases and J 0 bases, with 13 bases left between them. Germline V gene lookup returns CDR1 MNHNS and CDR2 SASEGT. The CDR3 region has the DNA TGTGCCAGCAGTGTTATAGCGTACAGCTCCTACAATGAGCAGTTCTTC. As protein: CASSVIAYSSYNEQFF.

Only one count was recorded for this clone. The chain couples TRBV19 to TRBJ2-7; 7 bases map to TRBD1. This CDR3 has 13 amino acids. After removal of 5 bases from V and 4 bases from J, the junction contained 5 bases not matched to a gene. In germline, CDR1 is LNHDA, CDR2 SQIVND (reference sequence). CDR3 amino acids: CASSPGTVYEQYF. As DNA, the CDR3 is TGTGCCAGTAGTCCCGGGACAGTTTACGAGCAGTACTTC.

The V gene is TRBV11-2, the J gene TRBJ2-1, with 12 positions matching TRBD2. The J segment lost 4 bases and the V segment lost 5 bases, leaving 6 bases of the junction unmatched. This CDR3 is 16 amino acids long. Germline CDR1 and CDR2: SGHAT and FQNNGV. The CDR3 coding sequence is TGTGCCAGCAGCATACCCGGACTAGCGGGGTACAATGAGCAGTTCTTC. This translates into CASSIPGLAGYNEQFF. Full variable domain (outside the CDR3, taken from reference TRBV11-2 and TRBJ2-1): EAGVAQSPRYKIIEKRQSVAFWCNPISGHATLYWYQQILGQGPKLLIQFQNNGVVDDSQLPKDRFSAERLKGVDSTLKIQPAKLEDSAVYLCASSIPGLAGYNEQFFGPGTRLTVL.

This chain links TRBV19 with TRBJ2-7; 13 nucleotides line up with TRBD2. V gave up 3 bases and J gave up 5 bases; unmatched junction bases: 4. This CDR3 spans 15 amino acids. Germline values: CDR1 LNHDA, CDR2 SQIVND (reference sequence). CDR3 sequence: CASSIGTSGKNEQYF. CDR3 nucleotide sequence: TGTGCCAGTAGTATTGGGACTAGCGGGAAGAACGAGCAGTACTTC. Supplemented by reference TRBV19 and TRBJ2-7, the full variable domain reads DGGITQSPKYLFRKEGQNVTLSCEQNLNHDAMYWYRQDPGQGLRLIYYSQIVNDFQKGDIAEGYSVSREKKESFPLTVTSAQKNPTAFYLCASSIGTSGKNEQYFGPGTRLTVT.

The genes are TRBV18 and TRBJ2-2; D is undetermined. The CDR3 consists of 13 residues. Germline-derived CDR1 and CDR2 are KGHSH and LQKENI. The ends were cut back, 6 bases at V and 1 base at J, with 6 bases in the middle. The CDR3 bases are TGTGCCAGCTCGTACGGGAACACCGGGGAGCTGTTTTTT. It translates to CASSYGNTGELFF.

The chain uses TRBV11-2 and TRBJ2-7; the match to TRBD1 covers 8 bases. This CDR3 is built from 16 residues. The V gene's germline CDR1 is SGHAT and CDR2 FQNNGV. V lost 5 bases to trimming and J lost 4 bases; unmatched junction nucleotides: 13. The CDR3 DNA follows: TGTGCCAGCAGCATGGGGACAGGAGGACTACAATACGAGCAGTACTTC. Translated, it gives CASSMGTGGLQYEQYF.

This clone was seen a single time. The CDR3 spells CASSTAGGGGETQYF. CDR3 bases: TGTGCCAGCAGTACTGCGGGGGGCGGAGGAGAGACCCAGTACTTC. This rearrangement joins TRBV2 to TRBJ2-5; 8 nucleotides agree with TRBD2. V lost 5 bases to trimming and J lost 4 bases; unmatched junction nucleotides: 9. Germline V gene sequence: CDR1 SNHLY, CDR2 FYNNEI. The CDR3 consists of 15 residues.

V and J are TRBV15 and TRBJ1-1; D gene unclear. This CDR3 has 14 residues. Trimming took off 1 base at V and 3 bases at J, with 9 bases between the two ends. From germline, CDR1 is LNHNV and CDR2 YYDKDF (reference sequence). The CDR3 DNA sequence: TGTGCCACCAGCAGAGGGGGAGAACACACTGAAGCTTTCTTT. Encoded protein: CATSRGGEHTEAFF. The whole variable domain, remainder taken from reference TRBV15 and TRBJ1-1, is DAMVIQNPRYQVTQFGKPVTLSCSQTLNHNVMYWYQQKSSQAPKLLFHYYDKDFNNEADTPDNFQSRRPNTSFCFLDIRSPGLGDTAMYLCATSRGGEHTEAFFGQGTRLTVV.

This clone was recorded once. The chain recombines TRBV6-4 with TRBJ1-1, with D possibly TRBD1 on 5 matching bases. V was trimmed by 4 bases and J by 1 base, leaving 10 bases between them. This CDR3 is built from 14 residues. In germline, CDR1 is MRHNA, CDR2 SNTAGT. CDR3 sequence (DNA): TGTGCCAGCAGTGTCACGGGGGAGAACACTGAAGCTTTCTTT. This encodes CASSVTGENTEAFF.

The chain has TRBV4-1 and TRBJ2-7; D perhaps matches TRBD1 (5 bases). The CDR3 spans 15 residues. V was cut by 0 bases and J by 7 bases, with 16 bases left in between. Germline V gene lookup returns CDR1 MGHRA and CDR2 YSYEKL. CDR3 bases: TGCGCCAGCAGCCAAGAAGGGGCCAGGAGTGGAGAGCAGTACTTC. This translates into CASSQEGARSGEQYF.

This clone was found a few times. The chain employs TRBV7-9 and TRBJ2-2; 9 bases agree with TRBD1. Germline V gives CDR1 SEHNR, CDR2 FQNEAQ (reference sequence). V gave up 7 bases and J gave up 7 bases; unmatched junction bases: 13. The CDR3 extends over 16 amino acids. Written as DNA, the CDR3 is TGTGCCAGCACTCGGACAGGGGCCACGCCGGACGGGGAGCTGTTTTTT. Translated, it gives CASTRTGATPDGELFF.

The gene calls are TRBV9 and TRBJ1-2, with TRBD1 as a possible D gene (6 bases). V was shortened by 7 bases and J by 4 bases, with 14 bases between the two germline ends. From germline, CDR1 is SGDLS and CDR2 YYNGEE. The CDR3 runs to 13 residues. The CDR3 region is CASAQGHSYGYTF. In DNA form, the CDR3 reads TGTGCCAGCGCCCAGGGACACTCCTATGGCTACACCTTC.

V usage is TRBV25-1 and J usage is TRBJ2-7; 7 nucleotides align to TRBD1. With V trimmed by 3 bases and J by 2 bases, 4 bases remained unmatched. The CDR3 runs to 14 residues. Germline V lookup: CDR1 MGHDK, CDR2 SYGVNS. For the CDR3, the DNA is TGTGCCAGCAGTGATGATCAGGGGGCCTACGAGCAGTACTTC. Its protein product is CASSDDQGAYEQYF.

This chain links TRBV5-5 with TRBJ2-7, with D possibly matching TRBD2 (6 bases). The CDR3 loop spans 16 amino acids. Trimming took 0 bases from V and 4 from J, leaving 17 bases between them. The germline gives CDR1 SGHKS, CDR2 YYEKEE (reference sequence). The CDR3 DNA reads TGTGCCAGCAGCTTGGATAGCGGCCTCTGGGGGTACGAGCAGTACTTC. The encoded protein is CASSLDSGLWGYEQYF.

The rearrangement links TRBV4-1 to TRBJ2-1; possible D gene TRBD1, 5 bases. CDR3 length: 15 residues. Per germline, CDR1 MGHRA and CDR2 YSYEKL. V lost 0 bases and J 0 bases, leaving 6 bases between the germline ends. Here the CDR3 reads CASSQDTGSYNEQFF. CDR3 coding DNA: TGCGCCAGCAGCCAAGATACAGGCTCCTACAATGAGCAGTTCTTC.

This chain connects TRBV5-1 to TRBJ2-1, with 12 bases matching TRBD2. J lost 9 bases, V lost 7 bases, and 14 bases had no gene match. This CDR3 spans 16 amino acids. Germline CDR1 reads SGHRS; CDR2 reads YFSETQ. The CDR3 is CASPMALAGGPCEQFF. CDR3 coding DNA: TGCGCCAGCCCAATGGCCCTAGCGGGAGGGCCTTGTGAGCAGTTCTTC.

This chain uses TRBV30 with TRBJ2-3, with unresolved D. The CDR3 covers 15 residues. Trimming removed 3 bases from V and 3 bases from J, with 16 bases in between. Germline lookup yields CDR1 GTSNPN and CDR2 SVGIG (reference sequence). CDR3 loop: CAWSEDGHGTDTQYF. The CDR3, as DNA: TGTGCCTGGAGCGAAGACGGCCACGGGACAGATACGCAGTATTTT.

The chain recombines TRBV7-2 with TRBJ1-6, with TRBD1 as a possible D gene (6 bases). Germline CDR1 SGHTA, CDR2 FQGNSA. Trimming removed 8 bases at V and 1 base at J, with 15 bases between. The CDR3 consists of 16 residues. The CDR3 loop reads CASGDGGGSYNSPLHF. CDR3 sequence (DNA): TGTGCCAGCGGGGATGGGGGCGGTTCCTATAATTCACCCCTCCACTTT.

V usage is TRBV27 and J usage is TRBJ1-3; no clear D gene. The germline V gene encodes CDR1 MNHEY and CDR2 SMNVEV (reference sequence). Trimming removed 0 bases at V and 1 base at J, with 7 bases between. The CDR3 covers 15 residues. DNA for the CDR3: TGTGCCAGCAGTTTATCTTCTAGGTCTGGAAACACCATATATTTT. As protein: CASSLSSRSGNTIYF.

This chain uses TRBV2 with TRBJ1-5, with D perhaps matching TRBD1 (6 bases). The V gene lost 7 bases and the J gene lost 0 bases, with 10 bases spanning the gap. In germline, CDR1 is SNHLY, CDR2 FYNNEI. This CDR3 spans 14 amino acids. The DNA of the CDR3 is TGTGCCAGCAAGGGGGAATATAGCAATCAGCCCCAGCATTTT. Translation: CASKGEYSNQPQHF.

This chain uses TRBV7-3 with TRBJ2-7, with 8 bases lining up with TRBD2. CDR3 length equals 15 residues. Germline V gives CDR1 SGHTA, CDR2 FQGTGA. V dropped 5 bases and J dropped 5; count of bases not matched to a gene: 11. CDR3 DNA sequence: TGTGCCAGCAGCCCCTCGGGACTAGACGGTCACGAGCAGTACTTC. This gives the protein CASSPSGLDGHEQYF.

The gene calls are TRBV7-3 and TRBJ2-2; 13 nucleotides match TRBD2. Unmatched junction bases numbered 3, after V lost 5 bases and J lost 3 bases. This CDR3 spans 16 amino acids. Looked up from germline, CDR1 is SGHTA and CDR2 is FQGTGA. CDR3 nucleotide sequence: TGTGCCAGCAGCCCGGGACTAGCGGGATACACCGGGGAGCTGTTTTTT. Translation: CASSPGLAGYTGELFF.

The genes are TRBV9 and TRBJ2-3; 8 bases map to TRBD2. There are 15 residues in the CDR3. V gave up 0 bases and J gave up 6 bases; unmatched junction bases: 6. Germline V CDR1 and CDR2: SGDLS, YYNGEE. Here the CDR3 reads CASSVAGGAGDTQYF. CDR3 DNA sequence: TGTGCCAGCAGCGTAGCGGGGGGGGCCGGCGATACGCAGTATTTT.